These T cell receptor beta chains were read from a single sample in a study of T-cell reconstitution after alpha-beta-depleted transplantation in children. TCRdb re-derived calls from the PCR reads in MiXCR, one entry per CDR3 protein. The sample lists about 240,000 distinct CDR3 sequences, under 30% occurring once. Source: PBMCs, taken before TCRalphabeta/CD19-depleted stem cell transplant. The receptors derive from a girl under 10 years old with Fanconi anemia, due to receive a stem cell transplant. Both conserved end residues are part of each CDR3. A D gene is named only where the DNA matches it firmly. Clone size is stated in some rows and not others, as once, few, many or a class when expanded.

>.|TRBJ2-1|TRBV10-3|many
CAISELRGPGNEQFF
TGTGCCATCAGTGAGTTGCGGGGGCCCGGCAATGAGCAGTTCTTC
>TRBD2|TRBJ2-3|TRBV20-1|many
CSASGASGAPPDTQYF
TGCAGTGCTTCCGGAGCTAGCGGGGCCCCCCCAGATACGCAGTATTTT
>.|TRBJ2-4|TRBV19|.
CASRPGTADIQYF
TGTGCCAGCAGACCCGGGACCGCTGACATTCAGTACTTC
>.|TRBJ2-7|TRBV12-3/TRBV12-4|many
CASSFEDGSYEQYF
TGTGCCAGCAGTTTTGAGGACGGCTCCTACGAGCAGTACTTC
>TRBD1|TRBJ2-1|TRBV12-3/TRBV12-4|many
CASSVQGGWTGGYNEQFF
TGTGCCAGCAGTGTACAGGGGGGTTGGACAGGGGGCTACAATGAGCAGTTCTTC
>.|TRBJ1-1|TRBV4-2|many
CASSPFQGYTEAFF
TGTGCCAGCAGCCCATTCCAGGGTTATACTGAAGCTTTCTTT
>TRBD2|TRBJ2-2|TRBV29-1|few
CSVGPHTSGGVNTGELFF
TGCAGCGTTGGACCCCACACTAGCGGGGGAGTTAACACCGGGGAGCTGTTTTTT
>.|TRBJ2-2|TRBV20-1|few
CSVHRVDTGELFF
TGCAGTGTTCACAGGGTGGACACCGGGGAGCTGTTTTTT
>TRBD1|TRBJ1-1|TRBV20-1|few
CSAWTGPGGNTEAFF
TGCAGTGCTTGGACAGGTCCTGGAGGGAACACTGAAGCTTTCTTT
>TRBD2|TRBJ2-2|TRBV6-1|few
CASSVGLAGLTGELFF
TGTGCCAGCAGTGTGGGACTAGCGGGTCTAACCGGGGAGCTGTTTTTT
>.|TRBJ2-1|TRBV5-1|few
CASSLDLLRSYNEQFF
TGCGCCAGCAGCTTGGACCTTCTCCGCTCCTACAATGAGCAGTTCTTC
>.|TRBJ2-3|TRBV24-1|.
CATSGTGGPTDTQYF
TGTGCCACCAGTGGGACCGGGGGTCCCACAGATACGCAGTATTTT
>.|TRBJ1-1|TRBV5-1|once
CASSSRVGITAFF
TGCGCCAGCAGTTCCAGGGTGGGAATTACTGCTTTCTTT
>.|TRBJ2-5|TRBV20-1|many
CSARVAKETQYF
TGCAGTGCTAGAGTGGCGAAAGAGACCCAGTACTTC
>TRBD2|TRBJ2-3|TRBV15|many
CATSRGGLAGVDTQYF
TGTGCCACCAGCAGAGGGGGACTAGCGGGAGTGGATACGCAGTATTTT
>.|TRBJ1-5|TRBV27|many
CASRTGNQPQHF
TGTGCCAGCAGAACAGGTAATCAGCCCCAGCATTTT
>TRBD2|TRBJ2-1|TRBV7-9|many
CASSSPGLAVHNEQFF
TGTGCCAGCAGCTCCCCGGGACTAGCGGTCCACAATGAGCAGTTCTTC
>.|TRBJ2-1|TRBV5-1|.
CASSRPQGGTYNEQFF
TGCGCCAGCAGCCGTCCCCAGGGGGGAACCTACAATGAGCAGTTCTTC
>.|TRBJ2-3|TRBV29-1|few
CSVEDRGDTQYF
TGCAGCGTTGAAGACCGTGGGGATACGCAGTATTTT
>.|TRBJ2-1|TRBV28|many
CASSLGGQGRYNEQFF
TGTGCCAGCAGTTTGGGGGGCCAGGGCCGGTACAATGAGCAGTTCTTC
>TRBD2|TRBJ2-7|TRBV7-9|few
CASSLVVGLAPLEQYF
TGTGCCAGCAGCTTAGTGGTGGGACTAGCTCCGCTCGAGCAGTACTTC
>.|TRBJ2-7|TRBV6-5|.
CASSYSTLGGTYEQYF
TGTGCCAGCAGTTACTCGACCCTGGGGGGAACCTACGAGCAGTACTTC
>.|TRBJ2-3|TRBV20-1|.
CSARVHTTLDTQYF
TGCAGTGCTAGAGTCCACACGACTTTGGATACGCAGTATTTT
>.|TRBJ2-5|TRBV12-3/TRBV12-4|many
CASSFGGHQETQYF
TGTGCCAGCAGTTTTGGGGGGCACCAAGAGACCCAGTACTTC
>.|TRBJ2-3|TRBV28|.
CASSPRTTPSTDTQYF
TGTGCCAGCAGCCCGAGGACCACACCTTCCACAGATACGCAGTATTTT
>TRBD2|TRBJ2-5|TRBV20-1|.
CSARGGLAGGAQETQYF
TGCAGTGCTAGAGGCGGGCTAGCGGGGGGGGCCCAAGAGACCCAGTACTTC
>.|TRBJ2-1|TRBV12-3/TRBV12-4|many
CASSSNNEQFF
TGTGCCAGCAGCTCCAACAATGAGCAGTTCTTC
>TRBD2|TRBJ2-1|TRBV5-4|.
CASSFPLAGGVNEQFF
TGTGCCAGCAGCTTTCCTCTAGCGGGGGGCGTCAATGAGCAGTTCTTC
>.|TRBJ2-7|TRBV20-1|.
CSASDRRIYEQYF
TGCAGTGCTAGTGACAGAAGGATCTACGAGCAGTACTTC
>.|TRBJ2-1|TRBV24-1|many
CATSDFVGNEQFF
TGTGCCACCAGTGATTTTGTCGGCAATGAGCAGTTCTTC